The subject of this entry is one T cell receptor (beta chain). Germline and junction disagree at one end, which may indicate a read error. The CDR3 covers 15 residues. Germline V lookup: CDR1 MNHNS, CDR2 SASEGT. The sample comes from a study of CD4 and CD8 cells across lung adenocarcinoma regions. One entry per CDR3 protein results from TCRdb running MiXCR on the PCR reads. The sample lists 24,000 or so distinct CDR3 sequences; under 65% were seen once. V usage is TRBV6-1 and J usage is TRBJ2-2; D assignment may be TRBD1 or TRBD2 (5 bases each). The specimen sequenced was CD4+ T cells from the center of a lung tumor. This clonotype was sampled from a male donor with lung adenocarcinoma. The CD4 and CD8 labels of this study may be unreliable. CDR3 nucleotides: TGTGCCCGCGGCCTCCAGGCTGTGAGCACCGGGGCGCTGTATTTT. It translates to CARGLQAVSTGALYF.